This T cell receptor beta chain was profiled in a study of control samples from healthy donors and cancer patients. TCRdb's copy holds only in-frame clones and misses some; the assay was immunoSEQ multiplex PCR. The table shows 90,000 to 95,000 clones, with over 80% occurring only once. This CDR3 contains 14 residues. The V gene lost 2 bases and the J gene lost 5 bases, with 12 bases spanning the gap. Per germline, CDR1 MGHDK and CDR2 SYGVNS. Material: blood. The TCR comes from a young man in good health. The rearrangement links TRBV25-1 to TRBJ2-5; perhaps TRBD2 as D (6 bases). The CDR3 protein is CASSEPGRGETQYF. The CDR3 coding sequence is TGTGCCAGCAGTGAACCCGGGCGGGGCGAGACCCAGTACTTC.